This is a list of T cell receptor beta chains from one sample in a study of blood T cell repertoires in COVID-19. Libraries were prepared by immunoSEQ multiplex PCR; TCRdb keeps only in-frame clonotypes and omits some of them. The sample yields roughly 33,000 clones, around 80% seen once. Material: peripheral blood. The receptors come from a woman between 55 and 75 years old with acute or convalescent COVID-19. Both conserved end residues are part of each CDR3. The D gene is left open where the match is weak. A row's size may be missing; if present it is once, few, many or a size class.

J: TRBJ1-4
D: .
size: .
V: TRBV29-1
CDR3: CSVEEGTEEKLFF
DNA: TGCAGCGTTGAAGAGGGTACGGAGGAAAAACTGTTTTTT

J: TRBJ1-2
D: .
size: .
V: TRBV19
CDR3: CASSIRPKGEFGYTF
DNA: TGTGCCAGTAGTATACGGCCCAAGGGGGAGTTCGGCTACACCTTC

J: TRBJ2-1
D: TRBD2
size: .
V: TRBV9
CDR3: CASSARTSGGAVGSYNEQFF
DNA: TGTGCCAGCAGCGCCCGGACTAGCGGGGGGGCAGTAGGCTCCTACAATGAGCAGTTCTTC

J: TRBJ2-3
D: TRBD2
size: .
V: TRBV5-1
CDR3: CASSLGTSDTDTQYF
DNA: TGCGCCAGCAGCCTCGGGACTAGCGATACAGATACGCAGTATTTT

J: TRBJ2-2
D: TRBD2
size: .
V: TRBV14
CDR3: CASSLTPGLAGGNTGELFF
DNA: TGTGCCAGCAGCCTGACACCGGGACTAGCGGGGGGAAACACCGGGGAGCTGTTTTTT

J: TRBJ2-7
D: TRBD2
size: few
V: TRBV5-1
CDR3: CASSSPGGVSSYEQYF
DNA: TGCGCCAGCAGCTCCCCTGGGGGGGTAAGCTCCTACGAGCAGTACTTC

J: TRBJ1-6
D: .
size: .
V: TRBV30
CDR3: CAWRREPSPLHF
DNA: TGTGCCTGGAGGAGGGAGCCCTCACCCCTCCACTTT

J: TRBJ2-1
D: TRBD2
size: .
V: TRBV11-2
CDR3: CASSLDGGAHNEQFF
DNA: TGTGCCAGCAGCTTAGACGGGGGGGCCCACAATGAGCAGTTCTTC

J: TRBJ1-2
D: TRBD1
size: .
V: TRBV5-4
CDR3: CASSKQGGYGYTF
DNA: TGTGCCAGCAGCAAACAGGGGGGCTATGGCTACACCTTC

J: TRBJ2-1
D: .
size: once
V: TRBV9
CDR3: CASSVGAGAYNEQFF
DNA: TGTGCCAGCAGCGTAGGGGCAGGGGCCTACAATGAGCAGTTCTTC

J: TRBJ1-4
D: TRBD1
size: .
V: TRBV25-1
CDR3: CASSESRQGAGEKLFF
DNA: TGTGCCAGCAGTGAATCCCGACAGGGGGCAGGTGAAAAACTGTTTTTT

J: TRBJ1-5
D: .
size: few
V: TRBV7-9
CDR3: CASSLALTGFNQPQHF
DNA: TGTGCCAGCAGCTTAGCCTTGACCGGGTTCAATCAGCCCCAGCATTTT

J: TRBJ1-5
D: TRBD1
size: .
V: TRBV5-1
CDR3: CASSLGWDRDNQPQHF
DNA: TGCGCCAGCAGCTTGGGTTGGGACAGGGACAATCAGCCCCAGCATTTT

J: TRBJ2-3
D: TRBD2
size: .
V: TRBV2
CDR3: CASSEALRGLAYSTDTQYF
DNA: TGTGCCAGCAGTGAAGCGCTTCGGGGACTAGCGTATAGCACAGATACGCAGTATTTT